A single sample gave rise to the 21 T cell receptor beta chains below, sequenced in a study of PD-1 blockade in classical Hodgkin lymphoma. Time point here: newly diagnosed, previously untreated cHL patient sample. Generated by immunoSEQ multiplex PCR, the TCRdb table keeps only in-frame clones and is missing some. The repertoire includes about 22,000 clones, about 94% of them detected once, and roughly 5% sits in the top ten. Sequenced sample: peripheral blood mononuclear cells (PBMCs). The receptors stem from a human donor with classical Hodgkin lymphoma.

The rearrangement joins TRBV7-6 to TRBJ2-7, with a weak D call TRBD1 (7 bases). Trimming pared 5 bases from V and 6 bases from J, leaving 17 bases between. The CDR3 runs to 14 residues. Germline assignment: CDR1 SGHVS and CDR2 FNYEAQ. CDR3 amino acids: CASSLRRQGGEQYF. CDR3 DNA sequence: TGTGCCAGCAGCCTTCGAAGACAGGGAGGCGAGCAGTACTTC. The complete variable domain, with remaining parts taken from reference TRBV7-6 and TRBJ2-7, reads GAGVSQSPRYKVTKRGQDVALRCDPISGHVSLYWYRQALGQGPEFLTYFNYEAQQDKSGLPNDRFSAERPEGSISTLTIQRTEQRDSAMYRCASSLRRQGGEQYFGPGTRLTVT.

This chain uses TRBV7-8 with TRBJ1-3; the D is unclear. CDR3 length: 18 amino acids. The germline V gene has CDR1 SGHVS and CDR2 FQNEAQ. Trimming left V 2 bases short and J 7 bases short, with 24 bases between. CDR3: CASSLFQVASAHGNTIYF. Here the CDR3 DNA reads TGTGCCAGCAGCTTATTTCAAGTGGCCTCAGCCCACGGGAACACCATATATTTT.

The rearrangement uses TRBV27 and TRBJ2-5; TRBD2 is a possible D gene (6 bases). With 4 bases removed from V and 5 bases from J, the gap between germline ends came to 26 bases. The CDR3 has 18 amino acids. CDR1 and CDR2 from the germline V gene are MNHEY and SMNVEV (reference sequence). CDR3 residues: CASSSKKWGRGTAETQYF. CDR3 coding DNA: TGTGCCAGCAGTTCGAAAAAATGGGGTCGCGGGACGGCGGAGACCCAGTACTTC.

The rearrangement joins TRBV4-1 to TRBJ1-4; tentative D call: TRBD1 (6 bases). Germline CDR1 is MGHRA and CDR2 is YSYEKL. The V end was cut by 0 bases, the J end by 7 bases, with 15 bases between. The CDR3 runs 16 residues. CDR3: CASSQEDRLGSEKLFF. In DNA form, the CDR3 reads TGCGCCAGCAGCCAAGAGGACAGACTCGGGAGTGAAAAACTGTTTTTT.

This chain connects TRBV6-5 to TRBJ2-4; D remains unclear. Trimming shortened V by 2 bases and J by 1 base, and 9 bases separated the two germline ends. Germline V CDR1 and CDR2: MNHEY, SVGAGI. This CDR3 comprises 15 residues. CDR3 region: CASSYATGAKNIQYF. CDR3 sequence (DNA): TGTGCCAGCAGTTACGCGACCGGCGCCAAAAACATTCAGTACTTC.

This clone has a single count. The gene calls are TRBV9 and TRBJ2-5; 8 nucleotides align to TRBD2. This CDR3 comprises 14 residues. Unmatched junction bases numbered 7, after V lost 4 bases and J lost 5 bases. Per the germline V gene, CDR1 is SGDLS and CDR2 is YYNGEE. Here the CDR3 reads CASSPAGVWETQYF. For the CDR3, the DNA is TGTGCCAGCAGCCCAGCGGGGGTTTGGGAGACCCAGTACTTC. The full variable domain, its missing parts supplied by reference TRBV9 and TRBJ2-5, is DSGVTQTPKHLITATGQRVTLRCSPRSGDLSVYWYQQSLDQGLQFLIQYYNGEERAKGNILERFSAQQFPDLHSELNLSSLELGDSALYFCASSPAGVWETQYFGPGTRLLVL.

CDR3 DNA: TGTGCCAGCAGTGAAGGGGCTGGGCACACCGGGGAGCTGTTTTTT. Translation gives CASSEGAGHTGELFF. The rearrangement links TRBV2 to TRBJ2-2; no firm D call. Germline CDR1 SNHLY, CDR2 FYNNEI. This CDR3 has 15 amino acids. Trimming removed 1 base from V and 3 bases from J, with 9 bases in between. The full variable domain, in which reference TRBV2 and TRBJ2-2 provide the parts outside the CDR3, is EPEVTQTPSHQVTQMGQEVILRCVPISNHLYFYWYRQILGQKVEFLVSFYNNEISEKSEIFDDQFSVERPDGSNFTLKIRSTKLEDSAMYFCASSEGAGHTGELFFGEGSRLTVL.

The CDR3 spells CAISETGGGETQYF. The CDR3 DNA follows: TGTGCCATCAGTGAGACAGGGGGCGGGGAGACCCAGTACTTC. This chain links TRBV10-3 with TRBJ2-5, with TRBD1 matching 9 bases. V was clipped by 2 bases and J by 5 bases; unmatched bases: 3. This CDR3 has 14 amino acids. CDR1 ENHRY and CDR2 SYGVKD come from the germline V gene.

V and J are TRBV6-6 and TRBJ2-3, with D perhaps TRBD2 (5 bases). V was pared by 0 bases and J by 3 bases, with 13 bases between. CDR1 MNHNY and CDR2 SVGAGI come from the germline V gene (reference sequence). The CDR3 is 16 residues long. CDR3 sequence reads: CASSYSRNRGTDTQYF. In nucleotides, the CDR3 is TGTGCCAGCAGTTACTCTCGGAACCGAGGGACAGATACGCAGTATTTT.

V gene TRBV28 combines with J gene TRBJ1-2, with D perhaps TRBD1 (5 bases). CDR1 and CDR2 from the germline V gene are MDHEN and SYDVKM. V lost 1 base and J lost 2, with 11 bases in between. This CDR3 is built from 15 residues. The CDR3 spells CASSLFQGINYGYTF. The CDR3 DNA is TGTGCCAGCAGTTTATTCCAGGGTATCAACTATGGCTACACCTTC.

The sample holds one count of this clone. The CDR3 region has the DNA TGCAGCGTTGGGGGCGTGGGGGGCTACACCTTC. Protein sequence: CSVGGVGGYTF. The genes are TRBV29-1 and TRBJ1-2; maybe TRBD1 (5 bases). V was cut by 4 bases and J by 8 bases, with 11 bases left in between. Germline V CDR1 and CDR2: SQVTM, ANQGSEA. The CDR3 sequence is 11 residues long.

The V call is TRBV19, the J call TRBJ1-4; 8 nucleotides match TRBD1. CDR1 LNHDA and CDR2 SQIVND come from the germline V gene (reference sequence). Germline trimming cut 4 bases from V and 8 bases from J; bases unmatched to any gene: 12. The CDR3 extends over 16 amino acids. The CDR3 nucleotides are TGTGCCAGTAGTAAGACATGGCGGACAGGGAACGAAAAACTGTTTTTT. Protein sequence: CASSKTWRTGNEKLFF. Filled out from reference TRBV19 and TRBJ1-4, the complete variable domain reads DGGITQSPKYLFRKEGQNVTLSCEQNLNHDAMYWYRQDPGQGLRLIYYSQIVNDFQKGDIAEGYSVSREKKESFPLTVTSAQKNPTAFYLCASSKTWRTGNEKLFFGSGTQLSVL.

This CDR3 is CASAQWGGRGGRNEQFF. The CDR3 nucleotides read TGCGCCAGCGCCCAATGGGGCGGCCGGGGGGGGCGTAATGAGCAGTTCTTC. The chain couples TRBV5-1 to TRBJ2-1; 8 bases agree with TRBD2. CDR1 is SGHRS, CDR2 YFSETQ, per germline. The CDR3 consists of 17 residues. V lost 7 bases, J lost 7 bases, and 19 bases stayed unmatched.

This rearrangement joins TRBV5-5 to TRBJ1-3; 10 bases fit TRBD1. J was trimmed by 4 bases and V by 3 bases; bases with no gene match: 10. The CDR3 totals 17 residues. Germline-derived CDR1 and CDR2 are SGHKS and YYEKEE (reference sequence). The CDR3 reads CASSWTRDRGWGNTIYF. CDR3 bases: TGTGCCAGCAGCTGGACCCGGGACAGGGGATGGGGAAACACCATATATTTT.

V gene TRBV11-2 combines with J gene TRBJ2-2; maybe TRBD2 (5 bases). Trimming pared 2 bases from V and 1 base from J, leaving 8 bases between. Germline V CDR1 and CDR2: SGHAT, FQNNGV. The CDR3 totals 15 residues. CDR3 amino acids: CASSLFRGNTGELFF. The CDR3 nucleotides read TGTGCCAGCAGCTTATTTCGGGGGAACACCGGGGAGCTGTTTTTT.

The chain combines TRBV4-1 with TRBJ2-6; TRBD1 matches at 9 bases. The trim removed 4 bases at V and 1 base at J, leaving 5 bases unmatched. The CDR3 runs 17 residues. Germline CDR1 and CDR2: MGHRA and YSYEKL. For the CDR3, the DNA is TGCGCCAGCAGCCCTCGGGACAGGGAATCTGGGGCCAACGTCCTGACTTTC. Protein product: CASSPRDRESGANVLTF.

The genes are TRBV14 and TRBJ2-3; 7 nucleotides agree with TRBD1. Germline CDR1 and CDR2: SGHDN and FVKESK. V was pared by 5 bases and J by 1 base, with 3 bases of the junction left unmatched. The CDR3 length is 14 residues. The CDR3 DNA reads as TGTGCCAGCAGCGAAGGACAGGGCACAGATACGCAGTATTTT. The encoded protein is CASSEGQGTDTQYF.

The chain employs TRBV7-2 and TRBJ2-2; TRBD1 aligns across 7 bases. Losses at the gene ends were 3 bases for V and 4 bases for J; bases not matched to a gene: 2. Looked up from germline, CDR1 is SGHTA and CDR2 is FQGNSA. This CDR3 comprises 14 residues. CDR3: CASSFYRGTGELFF. The CDR3 nucleotides are TGTGCCAGCAGCTTCTACAGGGGCACCGGGGAGCTGTTTTTT.

The chain has TRBV5-1 and TRBJ2-7; 8 bases align to TRBD2. This CDR3 comprises 16 residues. The ends lost 0 bases at V and 7 bases at J; junction bases unmatched: 12. Germline V gene sequence: CDR1 SGHRS, CDR2 YFSETQ. The CDR3 protein is CASSLVLAGGPQEQYF. The DNA for the CDR3 is TGCGCCAGCAGCTTGGTGCTCGCGGGGGGCCCTCAAGAGCAGTACTTC.

The gene calls are TRBV15 and TRBJ2-7, with D uncertain. Germline V gives CDR1 LNHNV, CDR2 YYDKDF (reference sequence). V shed 5 bases and J shed 3 bases, with 11 bases lying between them. The CDR3 extends over 13 amino acids. The CDR3 DNA reads as TGTGCCACCAGCCCCGAACTTCTCTACGAGCAGTACTTC. Its protein product is CATSPELLYEQYF.

This chain connects TRBV5-6 to TRBJ2-1; D perhaps matches TRBD1 (6 bases). Germline V gives CDR1 SGHDT, CDR2 YYEEEE. Between the trimmed V and J ends, which lost 4 bases and 13 bases, there was a span of 21 bases. The CDR3 extends over 14 amino acids. CDR3 residues: CASSRSPGAVSQFF. Written as DNA, the CDR3 is TGTGCCAGCAGCCGGTCACCAGGGGCAGTTAGTCAGTTCTTC.